This T cell receptor (beta chain) was sequenced for a study of blood T cell repertoires in COVID-19. Study details: Samples taken during acute and convalescent COVID-19 were collected in the United States, Italy and Spain. PBMCs, B-cell-depleted T cells, or T cells were the source of the cDNA or gDNA that made up the material.

The germline CDR1 and CDR2 sequences are KGHDR and SFDVKD. Trimming stripped 4 bases from V and 6 bases from J, with 18 bases between. This CDR3 is 15 amino acids long. Per the study methods: The assay estimated nucleated cells by amplifying reference gene primers. Assay used: immunoSEQ multiplex PCR; TCRdb lists only in-frame clones, some missing. The V and J calls and the clone size are those of that table, but D and trimming were determined from the DNA. The table lists over 90,000 clones, around nine tenths of them singletons. This clonotype originated in a woman in her 70s with acute or convalescent COVID-19. Sequenced sample: peripheral blood. V is TRBV24-1 and J is TRBJ2-7, with a possible D match to TRBD1 (5 bases). The CDR3 coding sequence is TGTGCCACCAGTGACACGTCACAGGATACGTCCGAGCAGTACTTC. Translating gives CATSDTSQDTSEQYF.